Listed here is a single T cell receptor beta chain. Under the authors' procedure: Amplifying reference gene primers gave estimates of nucleated cell counts. This table comes from immunoSEQ multiplex PCR, and its TCRdb copy is limited to in-frame clones, with some not included. The DNA was the basis for D and trimming; V, J and clone size are from that table. The table shows about 100,000 clones, with around 92% occurring only once. These data come from a study of blood T cell repertoires in COVID-19. Study background: The study drew acute and convalescent COVID-19 samples from the United States, Italy and Spain. From T cells, B-cell-depleted T cells, or PBMCs came the material, which was cDNA or gDNA.

From germline, CDR1 is WNHNN and CDR2 SYGVQD (reference sequence). The trim removed 3 bases at V and 4 bases at J, leaving 7 bases unmatched. The CDR3 sequence is 16 residues long. What was sequenced was peripheral blood. The J gene is TRBJ2-2, the V gene TRBV10-1; 8 bases agree with TRBD2. The sequence was collected from a man aged 45-65 years with active COVID-19. DNA of the CDR3: TGCGCCAGCAGTGAAGATAGCGGGACCCCCACCGGGGAGCTGTTTTTT. Residues: CASSEDSGTPTGELFF.